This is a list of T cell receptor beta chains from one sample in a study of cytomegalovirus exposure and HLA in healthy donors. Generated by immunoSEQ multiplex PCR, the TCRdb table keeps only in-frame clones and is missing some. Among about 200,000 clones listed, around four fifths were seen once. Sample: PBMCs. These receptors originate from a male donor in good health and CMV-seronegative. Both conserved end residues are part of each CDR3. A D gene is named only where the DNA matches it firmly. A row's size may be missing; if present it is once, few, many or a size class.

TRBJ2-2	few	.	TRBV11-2	CASRGFGAGELFF	TGTGCCAGCCGGGGATTTGGGGCCGGGGAGCTGTTTTTT
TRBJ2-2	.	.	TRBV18	CASSSTGQNTGELFF	TGTGCCAGCTCGTCGACAGGTCAAAACACCGGGGAGCTGTTTTTT
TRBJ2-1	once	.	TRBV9	CASSVEGRGEQFF	TGTGCCAGCAGCGTAGAAGGTCGGGGAGAGCAGTTCTTC
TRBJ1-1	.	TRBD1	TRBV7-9	CASSVTGGTEAFF	TGTGCCAGCAGCGTTACAGGGGGCACTGAAGCTTTCTTT
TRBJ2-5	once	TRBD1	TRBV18	CASSPMTGQETQYF	TGTGCCAGCTCACCGATGACAGGGCAAGAGACCCAGTACTTC
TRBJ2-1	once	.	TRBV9	CASSVTGSNEQFF	TGTGCCAGCAGCGTTACAGGGTCGAATGAGCAGTTCTTC
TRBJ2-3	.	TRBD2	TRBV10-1	CASSRTSGSPGDTQYF	TGCGCCAGCAGTCGGACTAGCGGGAGTCCAGGAGATACGCAGTATTTT
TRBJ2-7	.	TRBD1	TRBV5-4	CASSLEMWDRGNEQYF	TGTGCCAGCAGCTTGGAAATGTGGGACAGGGGGAACGAGCAGTACTTC
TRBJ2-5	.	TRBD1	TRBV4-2	CASSLSQAGTGGETQYF	TGTGCCAGCAGCCTTTCCCAGGCTGGGACAGGAGGAGAGACCCAGTACTTC
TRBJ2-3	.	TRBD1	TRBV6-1	CASRPTGAGTDTQYF	TGTGCCAGCAGACCTACAGGGGCCGGGACAGATACGCAGTATTTT
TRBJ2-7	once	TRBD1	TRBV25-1	CASRGQGSYEQYF	TGTGCCAGCAGAGGACAGGGATCCTACGAGCAGTACTTC
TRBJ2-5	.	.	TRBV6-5	CASSPPGLKGKTQYF	TGTGCCAGCAGCCCCCCCGGACTAAAGGGGAAAACCCAGTACTTC
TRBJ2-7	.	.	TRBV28	CAILGHGLYEQYF	TGTGCCATTTTGGGACACGGCCTCTACGAGCAGTACTTC
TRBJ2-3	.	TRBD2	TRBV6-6	CASSYGTSGADTQYF	TGTGCCAGCAGTTACGGGACTAGCGGGGCAGATACGCAGTATTTT
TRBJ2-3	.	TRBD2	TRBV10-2	CASSPSGSPTDTQYF	TGCGCCAGCAGTCCTAGCGGGTCCCCCACAGATACGCAGTATTTT
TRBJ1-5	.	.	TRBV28	CASSLRSGGSNQPQHF	TGTGCCAGCAGTTTAAGATCGGGGGGCAGCAATCAGCCCCAGCATTTT
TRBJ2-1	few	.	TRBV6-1	CASSAGGMVIYNEQFF	TGTGCCAGCAGTGCAGGGGGGATGGTCATCTACAATGAGCAGTTCTTC
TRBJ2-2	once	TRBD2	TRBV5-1	CASSLTSGANTGELFF	TGCGCCAGCAGCTTAACTAGCGGGGCGAACACCGGGGAGCTGTTTTTT
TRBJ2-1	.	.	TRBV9	CASSLPGIEQFF	TGTGCCAGCAGCCTCCCAGGTATCGAGCAGTTCTTC
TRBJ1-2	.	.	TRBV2	CAEARGNYGYTF	TGTGCCGAAGCACGGGGGAACTATGGCTACACCTTC
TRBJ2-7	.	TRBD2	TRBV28	CASRQAGGPYEQYF	TGTGCCAGCAGGCAAGCGGGAGGGCCCTACGAGCAGTACTTC
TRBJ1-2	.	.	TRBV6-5	CASSYLPAGLGYGYTF	TGTGCCAGCAGTTACTTACCGGCGGGGTTGGGCTATGGCTACACCTTC
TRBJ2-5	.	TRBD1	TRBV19	CASSKGQVQETQYF	TGTGCCAGTAGTAAAGGACAGGTACAAGAGACCCAGTACTTC
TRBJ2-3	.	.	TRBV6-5	CASSYTGYTDTQYF	TGTGCCAGCAGTTACACAGGGTACACAGATACGCAGTATTTT
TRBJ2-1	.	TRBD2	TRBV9	CASSVAPAGAEDEQFF	TGTGCCAGCAGCGTAGCTCCAGCGGGAGCCGAGGATGAGCAGTTCTTC
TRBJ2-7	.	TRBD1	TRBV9	CASSVGTGSSYEQYF	TGTGCCAGCAGCGTAGGGACAGGTAGCTCCTACGAGCAGTACTTC
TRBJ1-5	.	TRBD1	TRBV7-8	CASSLVTGASNQPQHF	TGTGCCAGCAGCTTAGTAACAGGGGCGAGCAATCAGCCCCAGCATTTT
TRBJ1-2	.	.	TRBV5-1	CASSLQQNYGYTF	TGCGCCAGCAGCTTGCAACAGAACTATGGCTACACCTTC
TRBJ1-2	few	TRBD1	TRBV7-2	CASSYTGERGYGYTF	TGTGCCAGCAGCTACACAGGGGAGAGGGGGTATGGCTACACCTTC
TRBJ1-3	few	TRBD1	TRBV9	CASSAQGTAGNTIYF	TGTGCCAGCAGCGCTCAAGGGACAGCTGGAAACACCATATATTTT
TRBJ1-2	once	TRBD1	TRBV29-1	CSVSPDRVEGYTF	TGCAGCGTTTCCCCGGACAGGGTGGAGGGCTACACCTTC
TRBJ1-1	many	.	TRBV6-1	CASSTQGLTEAFF	TGTGCCAGCAGTACACAGGGTCTCACTGAAGCTTTCTTT
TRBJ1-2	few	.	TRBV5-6	CASSLNYGYTF	TGTGCCAGCAGCCTAAACTATGGCTACACCTTC
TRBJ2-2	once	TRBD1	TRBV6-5	CASSYKAGGETGELFF	TGTGCCAGCAGTTACAAGGCAGGGGGCGAGACCGGGGAGCTGTTTTTT
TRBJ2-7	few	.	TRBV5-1	CASRANVASYEQYF	TGCGCCAGCAGGGCCAACGTGGCCTCCTACGAGCAGTACTTC
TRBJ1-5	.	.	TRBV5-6	CASSLAGRDYQPQHF	TGTGCCAGCAGCTTGGCGGGGAGGGATTATCAGCCCCAGCATTTT
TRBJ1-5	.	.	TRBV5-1	CASSLVAGKFQPQHF	TGCGCCAGCAGCTTGGTGGCAGGGAAGTTTCAGCCCCAGCATTTT
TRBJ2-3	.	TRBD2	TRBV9	CASSVGSSGATDTQYF	TGTGCCAGCAGCGTAGGAAGTAGCGGGGCCACAGATACGCAGTATTTT
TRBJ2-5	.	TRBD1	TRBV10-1	CASSRGLQETQYF	TGCGCCAGCAGCAGGGGGCTACAAGAGACCCAGTACTTC
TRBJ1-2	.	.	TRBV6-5	CASSSPQEGYGYTF	TGTGCCAGCAGTTCGCCGCAGGAAGGCTATGGCTACACCTTC
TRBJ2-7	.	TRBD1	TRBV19	CASRRQGDSYEQYF	TGTGCCAGTAGGAGACAGGGGGATTCGTACGAGCAGTACTTC
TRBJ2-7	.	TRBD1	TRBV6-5	CASSYPGTGEGYEQYF	TGTGCCAGCAGTTACCCCGGGACAGGGGAGGGCTACGAGCAGTACTTC
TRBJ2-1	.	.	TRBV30	CAWRGAGSSYNEQFF	TGTGCCTGGAGGGGGGCAGGCAGCTCCTACAATGAGCAGTTCTTC
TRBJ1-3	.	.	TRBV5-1	CASSSLEQGSGNTIYF	TGCGCCAGCAGCTCCCTGGAGCAGGGCTCTGGAAACACCATATATTTT
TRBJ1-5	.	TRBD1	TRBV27	CASSLAGGVGNQPQHF	TGTGCCAGCAGTTTGGCAGGGGGCGTAGGAAATCAGCCCCAGCATTTT
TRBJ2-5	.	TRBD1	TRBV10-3	CAISEKLDRAETQYF	TGTGCCATCAGTGAGAAATTGGACAGGGCAGAGACCCAGTACTTC
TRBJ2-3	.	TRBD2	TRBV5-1	CASSLGRGTSDFDTQYF	TGCGCCAGCAGCTTGGGGCGGGGGACTAGCGATTTTGATACGCAGTATTTT
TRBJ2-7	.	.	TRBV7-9	CASSPRDNSYEQYF	TGTGCCAGCAGCCCACGGGACAACTCCTACGAGCAGTACTTC
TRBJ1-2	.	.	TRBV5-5	CANSPLGGGKGYTF	TGTGCCAACAGCCCACTGGGGGGAGGAAAGGGCTACACCTTC
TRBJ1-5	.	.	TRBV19	CASRKHKSGDQPQHF	TGTGCCAGTAGGAAACATAAGTCGGGGGATCAGCCCCAGCATTTT
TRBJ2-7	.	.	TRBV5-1	CASSWGAYEQYF	TGCGCCAGCAGCTGGGGGGCCTACGAGCAGTACTTC
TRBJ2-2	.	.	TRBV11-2	CASSLVSPSPIGGGELFF	TGTGCCAGCAGCTTAGTATCCCCCAGCCCCATAGGAGGGGGGGAGCTGTTTTTT
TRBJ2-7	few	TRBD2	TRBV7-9	CASSLALRGSYEQYF	TGTGCCAGCAGCTTAGCCTTGCGCGGGAGTTACGAGCAGTACTTC
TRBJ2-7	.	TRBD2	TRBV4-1	CASSQDWRASGPYEQYF	TGCGCCAGCAGCCAAGATTGGCGGGCTAGCGGTCCCTACGAGCAGTACTTC
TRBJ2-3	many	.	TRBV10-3	CAIRRQYSTDTQYF	TGTGCCATCAGGCGGCAGTATAGCACAGATACGCAGTATTTT
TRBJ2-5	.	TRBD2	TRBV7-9	CASSFLAGGETQYF	TGTGCCAGCAGCTTCCTAGCGGGAGGAGAGACCCAGTACTTC
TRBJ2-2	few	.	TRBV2	CASSEVQVTGELFF	TGTGCCAGCAGTGAGGTTCAGGTCACCGGGGAGCTGTTTTTT
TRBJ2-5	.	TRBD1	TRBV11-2	CASSDRQGRLPETQYF	TGTGCCAGCAGCGACCGACAGGGTAGACTCCCAGAGACCCAGTACTTC
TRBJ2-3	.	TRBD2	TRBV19	CASSAGLAGRDTQYF	TGTGCCAGTAGTGCGGGACTAGCGGGTAGAGATACGCAGTATTTT
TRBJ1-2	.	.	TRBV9	CASSVDPGRYGYTF	TGTGCCAGCAGCGTAGATCCAGGAAGGTATGGCTACACCTTC